The 21 T cell receptor beta chains below all came from one sample that was sequenced in a study of metastatic and nonmetastatic thyroid tumors. The entire patient cohort was treatment-naive prior to thyroid surgery. TCRdb re-analyzed the PCR reads through MiXCR. This sample has 35,000 to 40,000 clones, with less than 30% found just once. Specimen: blood. The source of these receptors is a male donor with papillary thyroid cancer or a benign thyroid nodule (not recorded which). Some clones in this sample may be carry-over from other donors' samples.

In this sample, this clone is medium-sized (0.01 to 0.1%). V is TRBV2 and J is TRBJ2-7; 7 nucleotides match TRBD1. The J segment lost 6 bases and the V segment lost 4 bases, leaving 12 bases of the junction unmatched. The CDR3 spans 15 residues. Germline V CDR1 and CDR2: SNHLY, FYNNEI. This CDR3 reads CASSGRGYVVGEQYF. CDR3 DNA: TGTGCCAGCAGTGGCAGGGGGTACGTCGTGGGCGAGCAGTACTTC.

V usage is TRBV29-1 and J usage is TRBJ1-1; tentative D call: TRBD1 (6 bases). CDR1 is SQVTM and CDR2 is ANQGSEA in the germline V gene. The CDR3 loop spans 12 amino acids. V dropped 6 bases and J dropped 2 bases, with 10 bases sitting between them. The CDR3 spells CSVKQGNTEAFF. The CDR3 DNA is TGCAGCGTCAAACAGGGAAACACTGAAGCTTTCTTT.

This clone is categorized as medium-sized. The chain carries TRBV27 and TRBJ2-7; D is ambiguous. The length of the CDR3 is 14 residues. Germline-derived CDR1 and CDR2 are MNHEY and SMNVEV (reference sequence). Trimming removed 0 bases from V and 10 bases from J, with 16 bases in between. CDR3 amino acids: CASSLSTHPTSQYF. CDR3 nucleotide sequence: TGTGCCAGCAGTTTATCTACTCACCCTACGAGCCAGTACTTC.

The CDR3 DNA reads TGTGCCAGCAGTCGGACAATGGACAATGAGCAGTTCTTC. It is translated as CASSRTMDNEQFF. The V gene is TRBV28, the J gene TRBJ2-1, with a weak D call TRBD1 (5 bases). CDR3 length: 13 residues. The V gene's germline CDR1 is MDHEN and CDR2 SYDVKM. Trimming stripped 5 bases from V and 5 bases from J, with 10 bases between.

In this sample, this clone turned up many times. The rearrangement joins TRBV5-4 to TRBJ2-7, with 7 bases aligning to TRBD1. This CDR3 spans 14 amino acids. J was trimmed by 4 bases and V by 4 bases; bases with no gene match: 8. Germline V gene sequence: CDR1 SGHNT, CDR2 YYREEE (reference sequence). CDR3: CASSLRDSQYEQYF. In DNA form, the CDR3 reads TGTGCCAGCAGCCTCCGGGACAGTCAATACGAGCAGTACTTC.

This chain uses TRBV4-2 with TRBJ2-6; D is undetermined. This CDR3 is 15 amino acids long. V lost 1 base and J lost 4, with 8 bases in between. Germline CDR1 LGHNA, CDR2 YNFKEQ. CDR3 sequence reads: CASSQGVTGANVLTF. The CDR3 DNA sequence: TGTGCCAGCAGCCAAGGGGTAACCGGGGCCAACGTCCTGACTTTC.

This chain joins TRBV5-1 and TRBJ2-3; TRBD1 aligns across 10 bases. The CDR3 consists of 17 residues. From germline, CDR1 is SGHRS and CDR2 YFSETQ. The V segment lost 4 bases and the J segment 4 bases; nucleotides outside the gene matches: 12. CDR3 loop: CASSQYRTGGSSDTQYF. The DNA for the CDR3 is TGCGCCAGCAGCCAGTACCGGACAGGGGGAAGCTCAGATACGCAGTATTTT.

The chain combines TRBV10-3 with TRBJ2-7; perhaps TRBD2 as D (5 bases). V lost 0 bases and J lost 6, with 9 bases in between. Germline V gene sequence: CDR1 ENHRY, CDR2 SYGVKD. This CDR3 spans 13 amino acids. Written as DNA, the CDR3 is TGTGCCATCAGTGAGTCGCAAAGCGGCGAGCAGTACTTC. Translated, it gives CAISESQSGEQYF.

This clone was seen many times. This chain uses TRBV6-1 with TRBJ2-4; 10 nucleotides align to TRBD2. Trimming took 2 bases from V and 2 from J; bases not matched to a gene: 3. CDR1 and CDR2 from the germline V gene are MNHNS and SASEGT. This CDR3 spans 16 amino acids. As DNA, the CDR3 is TGTGCCAGCAGTGAACTAGCGGGAGACCCCAAAAACATTCAGTACTTC. The encoded protein is CASSELAGDPKNIQYF.

This clone occurred many times. This chain links TRBV27 with TRBJ1-4; no clear D gene. Germline values: CDR1 MNHEY, CDR2 SMNVEV (reference sequence). This CDR3 spans 15 amino acids. V dropped 4 bases and J dropped 1 base, with 10 bases sitting between them. The CDR3 sequence: CASSYRFGTNEKLFF. CDR3 DNA sequence: TGTGCCAGCAGTTATAGATTTGGAACTAATGAAAAACTGTTTTTT.

Judged by abundance, this clone is medium-sized. The chain uses TRBV27 and TRBJ1-6, with no clear D. Germline assignment: CDR1 MNHEY and CDR2 SMNVEV (reference sequence). This CDR3 spans 14 amino acids. With 1 base removed from V and 10 bases from J, the gap between germline ends came to 11 bases. This chain's CDR3 is CASSLLVGGSPLHF. The CDR3 region has the DNA TGTGCCAGCAGTTTATTAGTCGGCGGGTCACCCCTCCACTTT.

This clone was found many times. V usage is TRBV7-9 and J usage is TRBJ2-1, with D unresolved. V was shortened by 1 base and J by 0 bases, with 4 bases between the two germline ends. CDR3 length: 14 residues. Looked up from germline, CDR1 is SEHNR and CDR2 is FQNEAQ (reference sequence). The CDR3 bases are TGTGCCAGCAGCTTAGGGGGCTCCTACAATGAGCAGTTCTTC. It codes for CASSLGGSYNEQFF.

The rearrangement uses TRBV11-1 and TRBJ1-3, with 9 bases lining up with TRBD1. The CDR3 runs to 16 residues. Germline assignment: CDR1 SGHAT and CDR2 FQDESV (reference sequence). Trimming took 1 base from V and 2 from J; bases not matched to a gene: 3. The CDR3 loop reads CASSLETGGTGNTIYF. The CDR3 DNA reads TGTGCCAGCAGCTTAGAGACAGGGGGAACTGGAAACACCATATATTTT.

There are a few counts of this clone. The chain recombines TRBV6-1 with TRBJ1-2; D might be TRBD1 (5 bases). V lost 1 base and J lost 0, with 9 bases in between. The CDR3 spans 15 residues. CDR1 is MNHNS, CDR2 SASEGT, per germline. CDR3: CASSEDRSSNYGYTF. In nucleotides, the CDR3 is TGTGCCAGCAGTGAAGACAGGTCCTCTAACTATGGCTACACCTTC.

This clone was recorded at least ten times. A much larger clone is a single base away; this may be a read error. The chain recombines TRBV2 with TRBJ1-2, with D perhaps matching TRBD1 (6 bases). The CDR3 loop spans 15 amino acids. CDR1 and CDR2 from the germline V gene are SNHLY and FYNNEI. Trimming removed 8 bases at V and 4 bases at J, with 20 bases between. CDR3 bases: TGTGCCAGCGGAGGGGGACACGGAACTACCTATGGCTACACCTTC. Translating gives CASGGGHGTTYGYTF.

This clone appeared a few times. The genes are TRBV20-1 and TRBJ1-1; tentatively, D is TRBD1 (5 bases). Between the trimmed V and J ends, which lost 4 bases and 1 base, there was a span of 19 bases. The CDR3 covers 16 residues. Germline V CDR1 and CDR2: DFQATT, SNEGSKA (reference sequence). Here the CDR3 reads CSAKGWFGRTNTEAFF. CDR3 bases: TGCAGTGCTAAGGGGTGGTTCGGCAGGACGAACACTGAAGCTTTCTTT.

This clone was counted many times. An end of the junction does not agree with germline; a read error may underlie this. CDR3 sequence (DNA): TGTGTCAGCAGCTTAATCCGACTAGCGGGAGGAGGGGAGCTGTTTTTT. Protein product: CVSSLIRLAGGGELFF. The chain carries TRBV11-2 and TRBJ2-2; 13 bases fit TRBD2. CDR1 and CDR2 from the germline V gene are SGHAT and FQNNGV. CDR3 length: 16 amino acids.

The J gene is TRBJ1-2, the V gene TRBV20-1; D is ambiguous. Germline V lookup: CDR1 DFQATT, CDR2 SNEGSKA (reference sequence). The CDR3 is 12 amino acids. V lost 6 bases and J lost 4, with 12 bases in between. CDR3 protein: CSALTLIYGYTF. The CDR3 nucleotides read TGCAGTGCACTGACACTTATCTATGGCTACACCTTC.

The CDR3 bases are TGTGCCAGCAGTTTATGGGCAGCCGCGCCATCCTACAATGAGCAGTTCTTC. Translating it yields CASSLWAAAPSYNEQFF. The rearrangement joins TRBV27 to TRBJ2-1; D not resolved. Germline loops: CDR1 MNHEY, CDR2 SMNVEV (reference sequence). The CDR3 totals 17 residues. With 1 base removed from V and 1 base from J, the gap between germline ends came to 14 bases.

The V gene is TRBV11-1, the J gene TRBJ1-1; no firm D call. V lost 5 bases to trimming and J lost 8 bases, with 12 bases between them. The CDR3 contains 12 residues. Germline assignment: CDR1 SGHAT and CDR2 FQDESV (reference sequence). The CDR3 loop is CASSPPTVEAFF. CDR3 nucleotides: TGTGCCAGCAGCCCTCCTACCGTAGAAGCTTTCTTT.

This clone was recorded a few times. The genes are TRBV6-2 or TRBV6-3 and TRBJ2-7; TRBD1 might be the D (5 bases). Germline assignment: CDR1 MNHEY and CDR2 SVGEGT. V lost 9 bases and J 0 bases, leaving 12 bases between the germline ends. CDR3 length equals 13 residues. DNA of the CDR3: TGTGCCAGTCAACTGGACAACTCCTACGAGCAGTACTTC. Translated: CASQLDNSYEQYF.